Following are 25 T cell receptor beta chains from one sample sequenced in a study of identical twins. TCRdb analysed the 5' RACE reads with MiXCR anew, one entry per CDR3 protein. The data show roughly 350,000 distinct CDR3 sequences, with 9% to 15% seen just once and approximately 7.5% held by the top ten. Another study also made use of these data, one on yellow fever vaccine responses in identical twins.

What was sequenced was CD8+ T cells sorted from blood. The receptor set was obtained from a woman between 18 and 29 years old in good health.

This rearrangement joins TRBV7-9 to TRBJ2-5; TRBD2 aligns across 8 bases. After removal of 2 bases from V and 5 bases from J, the junction contained 7 bases not matched to a gene. The germline V gene has CDR1 SEHNR and CDR2 FQNEAQ (reference sequence). The CDR3 is 15 residues long. CDR3 DNA sequence: TGTGCCAGCAGCTTACCCAGCGGGAGAGTTGAGACCCAGTACTTC. Residues: CASSLPSGRVETQYF.

This clonotype was seen many times. The V call is TRBV12-3 or TRBV12-4, the J call TRBJ2-7; D gene uncertain. CDR3 length: 14 residues. V lost 0 bases to trimming and J lost 3 bases, with 9 bases between them. CDR3 in DNA: TGTGCCAGCAGTTTAGCGGCCAGTAACTACGAGCAGTACTTC. Its protein is CASSLAASNYEQYF.

This rearrangement joins TRBV12-3 or TRBV12-4 to TRBJ2-5; the D gene is possibly TRBD1 (5 bases). The CDR3 runs 15 residues. Trimming stripped 5 bases from V and 5 bases from J, with 18 bases between. In nucleotides, the CDR3 is TGTGCCAGCAGTCTCGGACCCAGGGATAAGGAGACCCAGTACTTC. As protein: CASSLGPRDKETQYF.

The chain combines TRBV7-8 with TRBJ2-1; 10 bases line up with TRBD2. The CDR3 is 17 amino acids. V lost 1 base, J lost 6 bases, and 9 bases stayed unmatched. From germline, CDR1 is SGHVS and CDR2 FQNEAQ. CDR3 in amino acids: CASSLDSSSGSGNEQFF. The DNA of the CDR3 is TGTGCCAGCAGCTTAGATTCGTCTAGCGGGAGTGGCAATGAGCAGTTCTTC.

Only a few counts were recorded for this clonotype. This rearrangement joins TRBV6-5 to TRBJ1-2, with TRBD1 matching 7 bases. The CDR3 totals 14 residues. With V trimmed by 2 bases and J by 2 bases, 2 bases remained unmatched. Looked up from germline, CDR1 is MNHEY and CDR2 is SVGAGI. The CDR3 DNA reads as TGTGCCAGCAGTTACGGGACAGAAAACTATGGCTACACCTTC. Translation gives CASSYGTENYGYTF.

A note on this clonotype: A much more abundant neighbour one base away suggests this may be a read error. V and J are TRBV12-3 or TRBV12-4 and TRBJ2-1, with TRBD2 matching over 10 bases. The V and J ends lost 3 bases and 6 bases, in that order; junction bases with no gene match: 2. The length of the CDR3 is 14 residues. CDR3 nucleotides: TGTGCCAGCAGTTTGCCTAGCGGGAGCAATGAGCAGTTCTTC. It is translated as CASSLPSGSNEQFF.

The chain employs TRBV28 and TRBJ2-1; no clear D gene. Trimming took 3 bases from V and 8 from J, leaving 14 bases between them. The length of the CDR3 is 14 residues. CDR1 is MDHEN and CDR2 is SYDVKM in the germline V gene. CDR3 sequence reads: CASSLPLLNDEQFF. The CDR3 bases are TGTGCCAGCAGTTTGCCGCTCTTGAACGATGAGCAGTTCTTC.

This clonotype was seen at least ten times. V gene TRBV28 combines with J gene TRBJ2-1; perhaps TRBD2 as D (5 bases). Germline-derived CDR1 and CDR2 are MDHEN and SYDVKM. Trimming removed 2 bases at V and 1 base at J, with 6 bases between. There are 14 residues in the CDR3. The CDR3 DNA sequence: TGTGCCAGCAGTTTAACGGGATCCTACAATGAGCAGTTCTTC. It is translated as CASSLTGSYNEQFF.

In this sample, this clonotype turned up a few times. The genes are TRBV27 and TRBJ1-1; TRBD1 might be the D (6 bases). Trimming cost V 6 bases and J 4 bases, with 18 bases left between them. Per the germline V gene, CDR1 is MNHEY and CDR2 is SMNVEV (reference sequence). The CDR3 covers 15 residues. The CDR3 here is CASSLLQGAGTEAFF. The CDR3 DNA follows: TGTGCCAGCAGCCTTCTACAGGGAGCGGGCACTGAAGCTTTCTTT.

This clonotype was counted many times. One junction end disagrees with the germline gene, perhaps due to a read error. The chain combines TRBV5-1 with TRBJ2-2; no definite D call. The CDR3 consists of 12 residues. CDR1 and CDR2 (germline): SGHRS, YFSETQ. CDR3 sequence: CASSPTTGELFF. CDR3 sequence (DNA): TGTGCCAGCAGCCCTACCACCGGGGAGCTGTTTTTT.

This clonotype was seen only a few times. The chain recombines TRBV9 with TRBJ1-2; D unresolved. Trimming took off 0 bases at V and 2 bases at J, with 14 bases between the two ends. From germline, CDR1 is SGDLS and CDR2 YYNGEE. The CDR3 is 16 amino acids. DNA for the CDR3: TGTGCCAGCAGCGTAGATCACCGGGTGACAAACTATGGCTACACCTTC. It specifies CASSVDHRVTNYGYTF.

The chain is built from TRBV9 and TRBJ1-3; tentatively, D is TRBD1 (5 bases). V was cut by 0 bases and J by 2 bases, with 9 bases left in between. Germline V gives CDR1 SGDLS, CDR2 YYNGEE. There are 15 residues in the CDR3. Here the CDR3 DNA reads TGTGCCAGCAGCGTAGTTTCAGGGACTGGAAACACCATATATTTT. Protein product: CASSVVSGTGNTIYF.

This clonotype showed up just a few times. This may be a read error, as it is one base from a much larger clone. The chain couples TRBV2 to TRBJ2-1, with D possibly TRBD2 on 6 matching bases. V was clipped by 3 bases and J by 0 bases, with 9 bases between them. Germline CDR1 SNHLY, CDR2 FYNNEI. CDR3 length: 15 residues. The chain's CDR3 is CASSDTGSSYNEQFF. CDR3 in DNA: TGTGCCAGCAGTGATACCGGGAGCTCCTACAATGAGCAGTTCTTC.

The chain uses TRBV13 and TRBJ2-3, with a possible D match to TRBD2 (5 bases). Looked up from germline, CDR1 is PRHDT and CDR2 is FYEKMQ (reference sequence). The CDR3 has 15 amino acids. V was clipped by 1 base and J by 3 bases, with 11 bases between them. Here the CDR3 DNA reads TGTGCCAGCAGCTTAGACCCAGGCGGGACAGATACGCAGTATTTT. Amino acid sequence: CASSLDPGGTDTQYF.

The chain is built from TRBV6-1 and TRBJ2-3; D possibly uses TRBD1 or TRBD2 (6 bases each). The V end was cut by 8 bases, the J end by 3 bases, with 15 bases between. The CDR3 is 14 amino acids. CDR1 is MNHNS and CDR2 is SASEGT in the germline V gene. This CDR3 reads CASGLGGPTDTQYF. CDR3 bases: TGTGCCAGCGGTCTCGGGGGCCCTACAGATACGCAGTATTTT.

This clonotype was recorded a few times. V usage is TRBV21-1 and J usage is TRBJ2-1. TRBV21-1 is a recognized pseudogene. This CDR3 has 15 amino acids. CDR3 sequence reads: CASSKGPPMVNEQFF. The CDR3 DNA is TGTGCCAGCAGCAAAGGGCCCCCGATGGTCAATGAGCAGTTCTTC.

This clonotype was seen only a few times. V gene TRBV5-6 combines with J gene TRBJ2-5; possible D gene TRBD2, 5 bases. Trimming cost V 0 bases and J 2 bases, with 14 bases left between them. The CDR3 has 16 amino acids. Germline V CDR1 and CDR2: SGHDT, YYEEEE. The CDR3 bases are TGTGCCAGCAGCTTGGCCGGGATGACGGCTCAAGAGACCCAGTACTTC. Translating it yields CASSLAGMTAQETQYF.

This chain links TRBV4-2 with TRBJ2-3, with TRBD2 matching 9 bases. The CDR3 has 18 amino acids. Germline loops: CDR1 LGHNA, CDR2 YNFKEQ. Trimming cost V 4 bases and J 2 bases; bases outside gene matches: 13. For the CDR3, the DNA is TGTGCCAGCAGCCGAGGGGTTCGCGGGGGGGCCCCCACAGATACGCAGTATTTT. It translates to CASSRGVRGGAPTDTQYF.

This clonotype was detected a few times. The V gene is TRBV5-6, the J gene TRBJ2-3; TRBD2 aligns across 14 bases. The ends lost 4 bases at V and 6 bases at J; junction bases unmatched: 10. Germline CDR1 is SGHDT and CDR2 is YYEEEE. The CDR3 contains 17 residues. CDR3 sequence (DNA): TGTGCCAGCAGCATCTTGACTAGCGGGGGGGCCGACGATACGCAGTATTTT. Its translation: CASSILTSGGADDTQYF.

This clonotype was seen a few times. This chain joins TRBV7-9 and TRBJ2-2; D might be TRBD2 (7 bases). Trimming removed 3 bases from V and 9 bases from J, with 14 bases in between. The CDR3 runs 14 residues. Germline V gives CDR1 SEHNR, CDR2 FQNEAQ (reference sequence). The CDR3 region has the DNA TGTGCCAGCAGCTTTGGGGGGGGGCCCCGGGAGCTGTTTTTT. Protein sequence: CASSFGGGPRELFF.

The V and J genes are TRBV27 and TRBJ2-3; the match to TRBD2 covers 8 bases. The trim removed 3 bases at V and 1 base at J, leaving 3 bases unmatched. CDR3 length equals 15 residues. The germline CDR1 and CDR2 sequences are MNHEY and SMNVEV (reference sequence). DNA for the CDR3: TGTGCCAGCAGTTTTATCGGGGGGGGCACAGATACGCAGTATTTT. Its translation: CASSFIGGGTDTQYF.

The chain is built from TRBV6-6 and TRBJ2-3; D ambiguous. Deletions cut 3 bases from V and 4 bases from J, with 8 bases between. The CDR3 runs 13 residues. Germline V gene lookup returns CDR1 MNHNY and CDR2 SVGAGI (reference sequence). In DNA form, the CDR3 reads TGTGCCAGCAGTTATTTGTTGTCAGATACGCAGTATTTT. It codes for CASSYLLSDTQYF.

This chain connects TRBV10-3 to TRBJ2-2, with D possibly TRBD1 on 6 matching bases. Germline V gene lookup returns CDR1 ENHRY and CDR2 SYGVKD. The CDR3 extends over 16 amino acids. Trimming cost V 1 base and J 6 bases, with 15 bases left between them. CDR3 nucleotide sequence: TGTGCCATCAGTGAGTTTACTGGGACACGGTCCGGGGAGCTGTTTTTT. Translated: CAISEFTGTRSGELFF.

This clonotype came up a few times. At one end, the junction sequence differs from germline, possibly due to a read error. The chain recombines TRBV6-1 with TRBJ2-2, with 8 bases that match TRBD2. There are 15 residues in the CDR3. CDR1 MNHNS and CDR2 SASEGT come from the germline V gene. CDR3 in amino acids: CASSKAGDHTGELFF. CDR3 bases: TGTGCCAGCAGTAAAGCGGGGGACCACACCGGGGAGCTGTTTTTT.

The J gene is TRBJ1-6, the V gene TRBV2; 10 bases match TRBD1. Germline CDR1 reads SNHLY; CDR2 reads FYNNEI. The V gene end was trimmed by 6 bases and the J gene end by 4 bases; junction bases not matched to a gene: 0. The CDR3 is made up of 14 amino acids. The CDR3: CASRDRGYNSPLHF. The CDR3 nucleotides read TGTGCCAGCAGGGACAGGGGGTATAATTCACCCCTCCACTTT.